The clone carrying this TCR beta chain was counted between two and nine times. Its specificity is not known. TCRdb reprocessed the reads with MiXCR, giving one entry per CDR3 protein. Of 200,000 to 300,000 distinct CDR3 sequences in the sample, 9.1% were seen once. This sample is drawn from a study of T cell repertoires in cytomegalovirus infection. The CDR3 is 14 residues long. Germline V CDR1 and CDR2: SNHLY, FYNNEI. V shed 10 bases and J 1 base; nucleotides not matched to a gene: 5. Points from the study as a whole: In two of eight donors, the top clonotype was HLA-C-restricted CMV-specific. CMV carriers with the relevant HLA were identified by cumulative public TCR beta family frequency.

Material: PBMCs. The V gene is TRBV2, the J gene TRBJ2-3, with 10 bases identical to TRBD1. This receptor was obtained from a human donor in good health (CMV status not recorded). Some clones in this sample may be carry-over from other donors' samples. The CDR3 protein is CATMGTGGTDTQYF. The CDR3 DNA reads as TGTGCCACAATGGGGACAGGGGGCACAGATACGCAGTATTTT. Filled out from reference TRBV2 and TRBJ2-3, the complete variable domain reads EPEVTQTPSHQVTQMGQEVILRCVPISNHLYFYWYRQILGQKVEFLVSFYNNEISEKSEIFDDQFSVERPDGSNFTLKIRSTKLEDSAMYFCATMGTGGTDTQYFGPGTRLTVL.